A single sample gave rise to the 19 T cell receptor beta chains below, sequenced in a study of T cells in Graves' hyperthyroidism and ophthalmopathy. What was amplified from RNA transcripts were TCR beta CDR3 regions. A first-round RT-PCR of the TCR CDR3 used the HTBI primer set. TCRdb fed the multiplex PCR reads into MiXCR, producing one record per CDR3 protein. The sample includes around 380,000 distinct CDR3 sequences, approximately 12% of them seen just once. Sequencing was carried out using blood. The receptor set was obtained from a man aged 25-45 years with Graves' hyperthyroidism that later progressed to Graves' ophthalmopathy.

Concerning this clonotype: A much more abundant neighbour one base away suggests this may be a read error. V gene TRBV28 combines with J gene TRBJ1-6; D possibly corresponds to TRBD1 (6 bases). Germline CDR1 is MDHEN and CDR2 is SYDVKM. The CDR3 contains 15 residues. The CDR3 nucleotides read TGTGCCAGCAGAAGTTACAGGGAGGGGAATTCATCCCTCCACTTT. Translation gives CASRSYREGNSSLHF. Supplemented by reference TRBV28 and TRBJ1-6, the full variable domain reads DVKVTQSSRYLVKRTGEKVFLECVQDMDHENMFWYRQDPGLGLRLIYFSYDVKMKEKGDIPEGYSVSREKKERFSLILESASTNQTSMYLCASRSYREGNSSLHFGNGTRLTVT.

The chain recombines TRBV6-1 with TRBJ2-2, with 9 bases fitting TRBD1. There are 17 residues in the CDR3. V shed 1 base, J shed 3 bases, and the junction held 6 bases outside the gene matches. Germline-derived CDR1 and CDR2 are MNHNS and SASEGT. The CDR3 DNA sequence: TGTGCCAGCAGTGAAGGGACAGGGGTGCTAGACACCGGGGAGCTGTTTTTT. Its translation is CASSEGTGVLDTGELFF.

Comment on this clonotype: Its ends do not fully match the called genes, so a read error is possible. The chain employs TRBV6-1 and TRBJ1-4, with TRBD1 as a possible D gene (6 bases). The CDR3 spans 16 residues. Germline CDR1 reads MNHNS; CDR2 reads SASEGT. CDR3 loop: CTSSEAFGQGYEKLFF. The CDR3 nucleotides are TGTACCAGCAGTGAAGCGTTTGGGCAGGGGTATGAAAAACTGTTTTTT.

This clonotype came up many times. The chain carries TRBV7-9 and TRBJ2-3; D perhaps matches TRBD2 (7 bases). V lost 7 bases, J lost 6 bases, and 14 bases lay in between. Germline CDR1 and CDR2: SEHNR and FQNEAQ (reference sequence). The CDR3 has 13 amino acids. CDR3 coding DNA: TGTGCCAGCATCCTAGGGGGGGAGGATACGCAGTATTTT. Translated, it gives CASILGGEDTQYF. Complete variable domain (other parts from reference TRBV7-9 and TRBJ2-3): DTGVSQNPRHKITKRGQNVTFRCDPISEHNRLYWYRQTLGQGPEFLTYFQNEAQLEKSRLLSDRFSAERPKGSFSTLEIQRTEQGDSAMYLCASILGGEDTQYFGPGTRLTVL.

V gene TRBV11-2 combines with J gene TRBJ1-4, with a weak D call TRBD1 (6 bases). The CDR3 contains 14 residues. V gave up 3 bases and J gave up 8 bases, with 13 bases separating them. Germline CDR1 reads SGHAT; CDR2 reads FQNNGV. CDR3 residues: CASSFGGPREKLFF. The CDR3, as DNA: TGTGCCAGCAGCTTTGGGGGGCCTAGGGAAAAACTGTTTTTT.

This clonotype was picked up many times. The chain combines TRBV18 with TRBJ1-2, with TRBD1 matching 8 bases. This CDR3 comprises 15 residues. Per germline, CDR1 KGHSH and CDR2 LQKENI. V was pared by 2 bases and J by 3 bases, with 5 bases of the junction left unmatched. The CDR3 bases are TGTGCCAGCTCACCAGTGCAGGGGGCGGACTATGGCTACACCTTC. It encodes CASSPVQGADYGYTF. Combining the CDR3 with reference TRBV18 and TRBJ1-2 gives the whole variable domain NAGVMQNPRHLVRRRGQEARLRCSPMKGHSHVYWYRQLPEEGLKFMVYLQKENIIDESGMPKERFSAEFPKEGPSILRIQQVVRGDSAAYFCASSPVQGADYGYTFGSGTRLTVV.

Many counts were recorded for this clonotype. The V and J genes are TRBV24-1 and TRBJ1-5, with D possibly TRBD1 on 6 matching bases. CDR1 KGHDR and CDR2 SFDVKD come from the germline V gene. The CDR3 has 13 residues. Trimming cost V 7 bases and J 4 bases, with 10 bases left between them. The CDR3 region has the DNA TGTGCCACCAGACAGGGTGATAATCAGCCCCAGCATTTT. This encodes CATRQGDNQPQHF.

This clonotype was counted many times. The chain recombines TRBV9 with TRBJ1-6; weak D call: TRBD1 (5 bases). The CDR3 spans 15 residues. The germline V and J ends were trimmed by 4 bases and 10 bases, with 18 bases remaining between them. Germline values: CDR1 SGDLS, CDR2 YYNGEE. CDR3 in DNA: TGTGCCAGCAGCCCATCGGGCCGTAGGGACTCACCCCTCCACTTT. Translation gives CASSPSGRRDSPLHF.

This clonotype turned up a few times. The gene calls are TRBV9 and TRBJ2-2; D perhaps matches TRBD1 (6 bases). Trimming removed 4 bases from V and 1 base from J, with 17 bases in between. Germline assignment: CDR1 SGDLS and CDR2 YYNGEE. CDR3 length: 17 amino acids. The CDR3 DNA reads TGTGCCAGCAGCCATTCAGGGGTAGAGGTGAACACCGGGGAGCTGTTTTTT. Amino acid sequence: CASSHSGVEVNTGELFF.

Comments on this clonotype: Given a much more abundant clone one base away, this may be a read error. The V gene is TRBV28, the J gene TRBJ1-2, with D perhaps matching TRBD1 (5 bases). The CDR3 has 14 residues. The germline gives CDR1 MDHEN, CDR2 SYDVKM. The CDR3, as DNA: TGTGCCAGCAGTTTAGGGGGGACCAACTATGGCTACGCCTTC. It is translated as CASSLGGTNYGYAF.

V gene TRBV2 combines with J gene TRBJ2-2, with no clear D. CDR1 SNHLY and CDR2 FYNNEI come from the germline V gene. The ends were cut back, 6 bases at V and 1 base at J, with 9 bases in the middle. The CDR3 is 14 amino acids. CDR3 protein: CASSKNRNTGELFF. CDR3 coding DNA: TGTGCCAGCAGCAAAAACAGGAACACCGGGGAGCTGTTTTTT.

This clonotype was seen a few times. The gene calls are TRBV19 and TRBJ2-5; a possible D gene is TRBD1 (6 bases). The CDR3 spans 13 residues. The germline V gene encodes CDR1 LNHDA and CDR2 SQIVND (reference sequence). Trimming cost V 3 bases and J 4 bases, with 9 bases left between them. Written as DNA, the CDR3 is TGTGCCAGTAGTATGACCAGGGGAGAGACCCAGTACTTC. Translated, it gives CASSMTRGETQYF.

This clonotype was found many times. The J gene is TRBJ2-5, the V gene TRBV6-1; D might be TRBD2 (7 bases). CDR3 length: 16 residues. The germline V gene encodes CDR1 MNHNS and CDR2 SASEGT. V shed 5 bases and J shed 2 bases, with 18 bases lying between them. The CDR3 DNA sequence: TGTGCCAGCAGTTATGGGGGGGGCTGGTTGCAAGAGACCCAGTACTTC. Translating gives CASSYGGGWLQETQYF.

This clonotype has ten or more counts. The V call is TRBV12-5, the J call TRBJ1-5; TRBD1 agrees at 8 bases. Germline CDR1 reads LGHNT; CDR2 reads FRNRAP. This CDR3 spans 16 amino acids. The ends lost 3 bases at V and 6 bases at J; junction bases unmatched: 10. The CDR3 spells CASGFTASGGVQPQHF. The CDR3 coding sequence is TGTGCTAGTGGTTTTACAGCTTCAGGGGGCGTTCAGCCCCAGCATTTT.

This clonotype was found many times. CDR3 sequence (DNA): TGCGCCAGCAGCTTGGCCCCCATAATTGGCTATGGCTACACCTTC. It codes for CASSLAPIIGYGYTF. The V call is TRBV5-1, the J call TRBJ1-2, with D hard to call. Trimming removed 0 bases from V and 4 bases from J, with 13 bases in between. Per germline, CDR1 SGHRS and CDR2 YFSETQ. This CDR3 spans 15 amino acids.

Many counts were recorded for this clonotype. V usage is TRBV6-1 and J usage is TRBJ1-1; D is unclear. CDR1 and CDR2 from the germline V gene are MNHNS and SASEGT. V gave up 6 bases and J gave up 2 bases, with 13 bases separating them. The CDR3 length is 14 residues. The CDR3 here is CASRGKSFNTEAFF. The DNA for the CDR3 is TGTGCCAGCAGAGGCAAATCATTCAACACTGAAGCTTTCTTT.

This clonotype was recorded at least ten times. The genes are TRBV12-3 or TRBV12-4 and TRBJ2-5; TRBD2 is a possible D gene (6 bases). The V end lost 5 bases, the J end lost 0 bases, and 13 bases lay between the germline ends. The length of the CDR3 is 15 residues. This CDR3 is CASSPTRDYQETQYF. The CDR3 DNA is TGTGCCAGCAGTCCAACCCGGGACTACCAAGAGACCCAGTACTTC.

V gene TRBV5-1 combines with J gene TRBJ2-2; D gene uncertain. V was clipped by 5 bases and J by 4 bases, with 12 bases between them. The CDR3 length is 14 residues. Per germline, CDR1 SGHRS and CDR2 YFSETQ. The CDR3 nucleotides are TGCGCCAGCAGTGGGTTAGTTGCCACCGGGGAGCTGTTTTTT. It is translated as CASSGLVATGELFF.

This clonotype appeared a few times. A much bigger clone sits one base away, suggesting this may be a read error. The chain is built from TRBV20-1 and TRBJ2-7, with unresolved D. V was cut by 1 base and J by 6 bases, with 10 bases left in between. CDR1 is DFQATT and CDR2 is SNEGSKA in the germline V gene (reference sequence). The CDR3 sequence is 12 residues long. DNA of the CDR3: TGCAGTGCTAGAGCTCCGATGTCCGAGCAGTACTTC. Residues: CSARAPMSEQYF.